The rows below give T cell receptor beta chains drawn from one sample of a study of blood T cell repertoires in COVID-19. Profiled with immunoSEQ multiplex PCR; TCRdb holds only in-frame clones, not every one. The repertoire holds over 150,000 clones, approximately 90% seen once, with roughly 2% in the top ten. Sequencing was done on a sample of peripheral blood. The receptors shown here come from a man in his forties or fifties who had recovered from COVID-19. Both conserved end residues are part of each CDR3. A D gene is named only where the DNA matches it firmly. Expanded clones are given a class, and other clones once, few, many or no size at all.

V	D	size	J	CDR3	DNA
TRBV18	.	.	TRBJ2-3	CASSPLPRRTDTQYF	TGTGCCAGCTCACCACTTCCTAGGCGCACAGATACGCAGTATTTT
TRBV6-5	.	.	TRBJ2-3	CASSYARGRDTQYF	TGTGCCAGCAGTTACGCCAGGGGACGAGATACGCAGTATTTT
TRBV6-2/TRBV6-3	TRBD2	.	TRBJ2-4	CASSKVPSGGGDIQYF	TGTGCCAGCAGCAAAGTCCCTAGCGGGGGGGGCGACATTCAGTACTTC
TRBV11-2	TRBD1	.	TRBJ2-7	CASRTGNSYEQYF	TGTGCCAGCAGGACAGGGAACTCCTACGAGCAGTACTTC
TRBV5-1	.	.	TRBJ2-7	CASSLSSGSYEQYF	TGCGCCAGCAGCTTGTCATCGGGGTCCTACGAGCAGTACTTC
TRBV6-6	TRBD2	.	TRBJ2-1	CASSLQTAGFSYNEQFF	TGTGCCAGCAGTCTTCAAACAGCGGGGTTCTCCTACAATGAGCAGTTCTTC
TRBV9	TRBD1	.	TRBJ1-1	CASSPRGRAEAFF	TGTGCCAGCAGCCCTAGGGGGCGGGCAGAAGCTTTCTTT
TRBV9	.	.	TRBJ2-1	CASSVVRAEGEQFF	TGTGCCAGCAGCGTAGTCAGGGCGGAAGGTGAGCAGTTCTTC
TRBV19	TRBD2	.	TRBJ2-1	CASSPSGRSYNEQFF	TGTGCCAGTAGCCCCAGCGGGAGATCCTACAATGAGCAGTTCTTC
TRBV29-1	TRBD1	.	TRBJ1-1	CSVRDRDNEAFF	TGCAGCGTCCGGGACAGGGACAATGAAGCTTTCTTT
TRBV29-1	.	.	TRBJ2-7	CSALTSPYEQYF	TGCAGCGCCCTAACGAGTCCCTACGAGCAGTACTTC
TRBV6-5	TRBD2	.	TRBJ2-1	CASSRLAGAGEEQFF	TGTGCCAGCAGCAGACTAGCGGGGGCAGGAGAGGAGCAGTTCTTC
TRBV5-4	.	.	TRBJ2-3	CASSSPLAGPDTQYF	TGTGCCAGCAGCTCGCCACTAGCAGGTCCAGATACGCAGTATTTT
TRBV7-2	.	once	TRBJ1-5	CASTLTAYSNQPQHF	TGTGCCAGCACGTTGACAGCATATAGCAATCAGCCCCAGCATTTT
TRBV9	TRBD2	.	TRBJ2-7	CASSVASGVAYEQYF	TGTGCCAGCAGCGTAGCCAGCGGGGTAGCCTACGAGCAGTACTTC
TRBV21-1	.	few	TRBJ2-7	CASRSGEQYF	TGTGCCAGCAGGTCCGGCGAGCAGTACTTC
TRBV5-1	.	.	TRBJ2-1	CASTYYGGGGDEQFF	TGCGCCAGCACGTATTACGGGGGAGGGGGTGATGAGCAGTTCTTC
TRBV7-8	.	.	TRBJ2-1	CASSPNYNEQFF	TGTGCCAGCAGCCCAAATTACAATGAGCAGTTCTTC
TRBV19	TRBD1	.	TRBJ2-4	CASSIVGTGRNIQYF	TGTGCCAGTAGTATAGTCGGGACAGGGAGGAACATTCAGTACTTC
TRBV19	TRBD1	once	TRBJ2-5	CASSLDRVGETQYF	TGTGCCAGTAGCTTGGACAGGGTTGGAGAGACCCAGTACTTC
TRBV6-5	TRBD1	.	TRBJ2-7	CASSRPTGDSYEQYF	TGTGCCAGCAGCCGACCGACAGGGGACTCCTACGAGCAGTACTTC
TRBV7-9	.	.	TRBJ2-5	CASSTRDNQETQYF	TGTGCCAGCAGCACCCGGGACAACCAAGAGACCCAGTACTTC
TRBV25-1	TRBD1	.	TRBJ2-2	CASRGQGEATGELFF	TGTGCCAGCAGGGGACAGGGAGAAGCCACCGGGGAGCTGTTTTTT
TRBV28	.	.	TRBJ2-3	CASSPSFYTQYF	TGTGCCAGCAGTCCGTCCTTTTATACGCAGTATTTT
TRBV6-6	TRBD1	once	TRBJ1-2	CASVTGLGGKGYTF	TGTGCCAGTGTTACCGGGTTAGGGGGCAAGGGCTACACCTTC
TRBV28	TRBD1	.	TRBJ2-7	CASTGTATYEQYF	TGTGCCAGCACCGGGACAGCAACCTACGAGCAGTACTTC
TRBV3-1/TRBV3-2	.	.	TRBJ1-1	CASKPVGQGFVKAFF	TGTGCCAGCAAACCAGTGGGGCAGGGATTCGTCAAAGCTTTCTTT
TRBV28	.	few	TRBJ2-3	CASSSDSSTDTQYF	TGTGCCAGCAGTTCGGACAGCAGCACAGATACGCAGTATTTT
TRBV19	.	once	TRBJ1-1	CASSITPDSNTEAFF	TGTGCCAGTAGTATAACCCCGGACTCGAACACTGAAGCTTTCTTT
TRBV11-2	TRBD2	.	TRBJ2-5	CASSLARGGAQETQYF	TGTGCCAGCAGCTTAGCCCGCGGGGGGGCCCAGGAGACCCAGTACTTC
TRBV7-3	.	.	TRBJ1-1	CASSLGQGNTEAFF	TGTGCCAGCAGCTTAGGGCAGGGGAACACTGAAGCTTTCTTT
TRBV5-3	TRBD2	.	TRBJ2-5	CARSFESGGASETQYF	TGTGCCAGAAGTTTCGAAAGCGGGGGGGCATCGGAGACCCAGTACTTC
TRBV7-9	TRBD2	.	TRBJ2-1	CASSLSGRPFAFSYNEQFF	TGTGCCAGCAGCTTAAGCGGGAGGCCTTTCGCCTTCTCCTACAATGAGCAGTTCTTC
TRBV30	.	once	TRBJ1-4	CAWRLTGSRGEKLFF	TGTGCCTGGCGGTTAACAGGGTCCCGGGGTGAAAAACTGTTTTTT
TRBV20-1	TRBD2	.	TRBJ2-1	CSASRLAGGFGNEQFF	TGCAGTGCTAGTCGACTAGCGGGGGGTTTTGGGAATGAGCAGTTCTTC
TRBV11-2	TRBD1	.	TRBJ1-1	CASRVRDRVYTEAFF	TGTGCCAGCAGGGTCCGGGACAGGGTCTACACTGAAGCTTTCTTT
TRBV7-8	TRBD2	.	TRBJ2-7	CASSSRTSGYEQYF	TGTGCCAGCAGCTCCAGGACTAGCGGCTACGAGCAGTACTTC
TRBV5-1	.	few	TRBJ2-2	CASRTGNTGELFF	TGCGCCAGCAGGACAGGGAACACCGGGGAGCTGTTTTTT
TRBV5-1	TRBD2	.	TRBJ2-2	CASSLGLAGHTGELFF	TGCGCCAGCAGCTTGGGTCTAGCGGGGCACACCGGGGAGCTGTTTTTT
TRBV2	TRBD1	once	TRBJ1-2	CASSFRGLGGYTF	TGTGCCAGCAGTTTCAGGGGGCTGGGTGGCTACACCTTC
TRBV27	TRBD1	many	TRBJ2-4	CASRTGAVNIQYF	TGTGCCAGCAGGACAGGGGCGGTAAACATTCAGTACTTC
TRBV12-3/TRBV12-4	.	.	TRBJ1-1	CASSLKQNTEAFF	TGTGCCAGCAGTTTAAAACAGAACACTGAAGCTTTCTTT